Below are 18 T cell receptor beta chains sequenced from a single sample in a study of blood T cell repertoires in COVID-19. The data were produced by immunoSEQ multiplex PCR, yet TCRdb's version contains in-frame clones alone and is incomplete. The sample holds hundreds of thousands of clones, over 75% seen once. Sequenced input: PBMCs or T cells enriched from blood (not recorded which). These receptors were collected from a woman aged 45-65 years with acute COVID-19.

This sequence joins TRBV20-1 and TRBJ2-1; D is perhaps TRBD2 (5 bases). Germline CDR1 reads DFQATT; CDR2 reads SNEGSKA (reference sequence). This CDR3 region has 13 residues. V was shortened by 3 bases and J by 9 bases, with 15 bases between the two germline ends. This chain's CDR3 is CSASWLALPEQFF. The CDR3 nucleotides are TGCAGTGCTAGTTGGCTAGCTCTGCCTGAGCAGTTCTTC.

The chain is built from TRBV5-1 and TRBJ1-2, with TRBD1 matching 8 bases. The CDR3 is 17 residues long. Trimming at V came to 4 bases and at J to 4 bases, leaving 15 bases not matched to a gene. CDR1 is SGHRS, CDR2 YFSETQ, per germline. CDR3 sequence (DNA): TGCGCCAGCAGCCCAACTGGACAGGGAGGCGGTCTCTATGGCTACACCTTC. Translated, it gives CASSPTGQGGGLYGYTF. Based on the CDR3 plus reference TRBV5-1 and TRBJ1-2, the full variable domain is KAGVTQTPRYLIKTRGQQVTLSCSPISGHRSVSWYQQTPGQGLQFLFEYFSETQRNKGNFPGRFSGRQFSNSRSEMNVSTLELGDSALYLCASSPTGQGGGLYGYTFGSGTRLTVV.

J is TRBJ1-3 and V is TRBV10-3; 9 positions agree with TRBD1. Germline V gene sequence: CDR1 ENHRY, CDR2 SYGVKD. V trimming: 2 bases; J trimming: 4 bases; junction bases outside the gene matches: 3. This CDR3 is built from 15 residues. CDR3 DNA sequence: TGTGCCATCAGTGAGGGGACAGGGTCAGGAAACACCATATATTTT. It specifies CAISEGTGSGNTIYF.

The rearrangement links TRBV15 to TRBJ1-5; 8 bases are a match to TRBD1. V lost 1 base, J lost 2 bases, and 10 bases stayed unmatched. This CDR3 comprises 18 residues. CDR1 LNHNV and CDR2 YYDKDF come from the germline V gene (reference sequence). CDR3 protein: CATSRGYQTGDGNQPQHF. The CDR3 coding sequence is TGTGCCACCAGCAGAGGTTACCAGACAGGGGATGGCAATCAGCCCCAGCATTTT. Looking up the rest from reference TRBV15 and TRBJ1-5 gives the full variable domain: DAMVIQNPRYQVTQFGKPVTLSCSQTLNHNVMYWYQQKSSQAPKLLFHYYDKDFNNEADTPDNFQSRRPNTSFCFLDIRSPGLGDTAMYLCATSRGYQTGDGNQPQHFGDGTRLSIL.

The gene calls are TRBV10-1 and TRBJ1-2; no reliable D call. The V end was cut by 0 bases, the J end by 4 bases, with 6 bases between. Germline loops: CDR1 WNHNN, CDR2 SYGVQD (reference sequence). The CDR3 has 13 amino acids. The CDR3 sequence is CASSESHGYGYTF. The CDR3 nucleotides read TGCGCCAGCAGTGAGTCTCACGGCTATGGCTACACCTTC.

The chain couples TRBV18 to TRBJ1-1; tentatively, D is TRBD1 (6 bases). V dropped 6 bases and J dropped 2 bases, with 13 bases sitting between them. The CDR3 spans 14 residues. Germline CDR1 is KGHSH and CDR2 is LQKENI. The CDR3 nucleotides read TGTGCCAGCTCTCTTCAGGGGATAAACACTGAAGCTTTCTTT. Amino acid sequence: CASSLQGINTEAFF.

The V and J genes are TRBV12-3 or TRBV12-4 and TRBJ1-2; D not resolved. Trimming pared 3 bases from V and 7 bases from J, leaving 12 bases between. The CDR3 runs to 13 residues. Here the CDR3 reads CASSFKRRSGYTF. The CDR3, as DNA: TGTGCCAGCAGTTTCAAAAGAAGGAGTGGCTACACCTTC.

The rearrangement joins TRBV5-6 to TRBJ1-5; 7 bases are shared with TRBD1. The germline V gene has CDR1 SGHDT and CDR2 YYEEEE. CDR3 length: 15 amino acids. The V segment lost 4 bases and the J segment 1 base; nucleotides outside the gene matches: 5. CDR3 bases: TGTGCCAGCAGCCAGGGGGTTTGGAGCAATCAGCCCCAGCATTTT. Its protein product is CASSQGVWSNQPQHF.

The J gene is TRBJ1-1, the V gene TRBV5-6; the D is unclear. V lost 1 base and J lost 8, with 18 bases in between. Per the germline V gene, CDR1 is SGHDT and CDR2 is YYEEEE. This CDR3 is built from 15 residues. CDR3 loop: CASSLSWQALVEAFF. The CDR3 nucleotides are TGTGCCAGCAGCTTGTCCTGGCAGGCTCTCGTAGAAGCTTTCTTT.

CDR3 sequence: CSARKFGGYTF. The CDR3 bases are TGCAGTGCCCGTAAGTTCGGTGGCTACACCTTC. The chain combines TRBV20-1 with TRBJ1-2; D gene uncertain. The CDR3 has 11 amino acids. The germline V gene has CDR1 DFQATT and CDR2 SNEGSKA (reference sequence). V was shortened by 6 bases and J by 7 bases, with 12 bases between the two germline ends.

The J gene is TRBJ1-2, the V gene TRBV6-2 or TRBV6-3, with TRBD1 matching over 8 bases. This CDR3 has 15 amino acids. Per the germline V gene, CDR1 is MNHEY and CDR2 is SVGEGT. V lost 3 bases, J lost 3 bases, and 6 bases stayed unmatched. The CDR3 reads CASSYLQTGDYGYTF. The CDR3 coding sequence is TGTGCCAGCAGTTATCTCCAGACAGGGGACTATGGCTACACCTTC.

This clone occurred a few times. The CDR3 DNA reads as TGTGCCAGCAGCCAAGCCGGGGAGACCCAGTACTTC. It codes for CASSQAGETQYF. The chain links TRBV7-6 to TRBJ2-5; D is ambiguous. The length of the CDR3 is 12 residues. CDR1 and CDR2 from the germline V gene are SGHVS and FNYEAQ. V was shortened by 5 bases and J by 5 bases, with 9 bases between the two germline ends.

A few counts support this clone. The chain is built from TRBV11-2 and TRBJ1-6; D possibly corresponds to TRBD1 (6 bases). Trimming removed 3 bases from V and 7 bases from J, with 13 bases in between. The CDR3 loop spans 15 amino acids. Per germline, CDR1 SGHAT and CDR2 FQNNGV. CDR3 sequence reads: CASSFQGGSNSPLHF. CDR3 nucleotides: TGTGCCAGCAGCTTCCAAGGGGGTTCAAATTCACCCCTCCACTTT.

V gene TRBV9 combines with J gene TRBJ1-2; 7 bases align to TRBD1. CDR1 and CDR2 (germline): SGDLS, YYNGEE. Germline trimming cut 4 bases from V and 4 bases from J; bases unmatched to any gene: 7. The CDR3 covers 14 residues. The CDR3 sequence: CASSPSGTVYGYTF. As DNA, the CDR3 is TGTGCCAGCAGCCCCTCCGGGACAGTCTATGGCTACACCTTC.

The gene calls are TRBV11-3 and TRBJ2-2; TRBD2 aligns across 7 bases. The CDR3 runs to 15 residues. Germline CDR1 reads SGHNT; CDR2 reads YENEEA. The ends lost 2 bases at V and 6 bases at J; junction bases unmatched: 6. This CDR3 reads CASSLSGVGAGELFF. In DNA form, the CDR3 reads TGTGCCAGCAGCTTAAGCGGGGTCGGTGCCGGGGAGCTGTTTTTT.

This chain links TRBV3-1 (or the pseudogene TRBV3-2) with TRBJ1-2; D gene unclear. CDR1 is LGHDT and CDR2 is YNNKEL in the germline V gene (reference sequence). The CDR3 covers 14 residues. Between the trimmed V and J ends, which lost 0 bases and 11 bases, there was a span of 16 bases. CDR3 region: CASSQDLVPEVYTF. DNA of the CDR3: TGTGCCAGCAGCCAAGATTTAGTTCCCGAGGTGTACACCTTC.

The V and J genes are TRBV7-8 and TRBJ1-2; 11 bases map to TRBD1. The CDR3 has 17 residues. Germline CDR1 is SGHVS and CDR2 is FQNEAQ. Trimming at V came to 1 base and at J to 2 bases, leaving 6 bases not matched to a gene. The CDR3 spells CASSLEGQGAMNYGYTF. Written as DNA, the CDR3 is TGTGCCAGCAGCTTAGAAGGACAGGGGGCCATGAACTATGGCTACACCTTC.

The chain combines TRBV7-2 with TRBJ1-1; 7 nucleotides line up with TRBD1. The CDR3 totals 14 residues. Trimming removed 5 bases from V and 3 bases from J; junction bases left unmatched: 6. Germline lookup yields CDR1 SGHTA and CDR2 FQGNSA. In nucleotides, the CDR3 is TGTGCCAGCAGCGAACAGGGGCCCTACACTGAAGCTTTCTTT. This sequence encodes CASSEQGPYTEAFF.